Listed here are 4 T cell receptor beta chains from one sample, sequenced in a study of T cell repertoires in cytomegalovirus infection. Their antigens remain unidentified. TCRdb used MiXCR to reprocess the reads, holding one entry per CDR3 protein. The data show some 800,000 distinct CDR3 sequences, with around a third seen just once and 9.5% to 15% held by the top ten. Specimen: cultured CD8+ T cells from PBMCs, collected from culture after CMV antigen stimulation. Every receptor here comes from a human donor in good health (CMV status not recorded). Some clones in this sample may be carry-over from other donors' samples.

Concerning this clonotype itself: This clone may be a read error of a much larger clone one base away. The CDR3 DNA follows: TGTGCCAGCAGCCCCCGGGACAGGGGGCTGTTGGTGGAGACCCAGTACTTC. Translated, it gives CASSPRDRGLLVETQYF. This chain joins TRBV7-4 and TRBJ2-5; 12 bases fit TRBD1. V was pared by 5 bases and J by 5 bases, with 12 bases of the junction left unmatched. Germline V gene lookup returns CDR1 SGHVT and CDR2 SQSDAQ. The CDR3 covers 17 residues.

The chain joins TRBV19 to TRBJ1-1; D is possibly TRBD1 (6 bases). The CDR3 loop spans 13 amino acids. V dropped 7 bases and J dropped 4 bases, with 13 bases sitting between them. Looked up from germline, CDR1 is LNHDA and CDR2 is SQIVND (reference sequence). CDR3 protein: CASTEGGGTEAFF. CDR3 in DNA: TGTGCCAGTACGGAGGGAGGGGGCACTGAAGCTTTCTTT.

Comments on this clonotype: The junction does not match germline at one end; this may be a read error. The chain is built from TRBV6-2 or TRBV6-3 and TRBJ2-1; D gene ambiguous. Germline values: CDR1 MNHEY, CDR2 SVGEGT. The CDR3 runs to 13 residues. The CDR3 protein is CASSLGRYTEQFF. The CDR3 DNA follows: TGTGCCAGCAGTTTAGGCCGTTACACTGAGCAGTTCTTC.

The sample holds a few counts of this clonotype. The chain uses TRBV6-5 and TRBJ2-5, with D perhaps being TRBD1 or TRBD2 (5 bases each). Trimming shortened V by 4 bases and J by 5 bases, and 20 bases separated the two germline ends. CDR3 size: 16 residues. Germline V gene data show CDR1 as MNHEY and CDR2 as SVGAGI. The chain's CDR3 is CASSFPGPLRPETQYF. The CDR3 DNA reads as TGTGCCAGCAGTTTTCCGGGACCTCTCAGGCCGGAGACCCAGTACTTC.